The T cell receptor (beta chain) under discussion was sequenced for a study of T cells in Graves' hyperthyroidism and ophthalmopathy. Looking at the study overall: Peripheral blood was acquired at first diagnosis, ahead of any therapy whatsoever. The study's findings and limits: Blood also carried most thyroid clonotypes expanded above 0.001.

From RNA transcripts, TCR beta CDR3 regions were amplified. Initially, a first-round RT-PCR of the TCR CDR3 employed the HTBI primer set. TCRdb called the multiplex PCR reads again in MiXCR, with one record for every CDR3 protein. The sample lists approximately 600,000 distinct CDR3 sequences, less than 25% occurring once. With regard to this clonotype: Its matching antigen is unknown.

Thyroid ultrasound and orbital computed tomography, with clinical symptoms and serum thyroxine and TRAb, informed diagnoses. This CDR3 comprises 15 residues. Germline V CDR1 and CDR2: MNHEY, SMNVEV (reference sequence). Trimming pared 4 bases from V and 9 bases from J, leaving 19 bases between. The receptor was derived from a man aged 25 to 45 with Graves' ophthalmopathy. The source material was blood. The V and J genes are TRBV27 and TRBJ1-5; D is possibly TRBD1 (6 bases). CDR3 in amino acids: CASSSKTGPPGPQHF. CDR3 in DNA: TGTGCCAGCAGTTCCAAGACAGGCCCCCCGGGGCCCCAGCATTTT.